This T cell receptor beta chain originates from a study of T cells in Graves' hyperthyroidism and ophthalmopathy (dated by TCRdb to the late 2010s). As for the study more broadly: Peripheral blood samples were taken at the time of initial diagnosis, prior to any treatment. TCR V-J signatures able to tell the groups apart were searched for in a discovery cohort of some 100 patients, of whom roughly 42 had Graves' ophthalmopathy and 57 had stable Graves' hyperthyroidism. An independent validation cohort of about 19 hyperthyroidism patients and about 16 patients who later progressed to ophthalmopathy tested prospective prediction of ophthalmopathy. The 90 to 100 discovery patients were randomly split 7:3 into training and test sets. In several Graves' hyperthyroidism patients, the study also compared T-cell repertoires from thyroid tissue with T-cell repertoires from blood. Once sampling was done, hyperthyroidism patients were given methimazole at a starting dose of 30 mg daily, whereas ophthalmopathy patients were given high-dose intravenous methylprednisolone. According to the paper, TCR Vbeta CDR3 sequencing was carried out on approximately 140 peripheral blood samples, which came from more than 40 ophthalmopathy, some 73 hyperthyroidism and some 17 progressor patients. Points the paper makes about the study in general: No statistical method was used to set the sample size in advance, and investigators knew the group allocation. Most expanded thyroid clonotypes (frequency above 0.001) were also detected in blood, a finding suggesting that blood repertoires may reflect thyroid immune responses. In cross-validation, a model built on a 13 V-J signature told ophthalmopathy apart from stable hyperthyroidism with approximately 90% sensitivity and approximately 84% specificity, and in testing the same model reached 80%/75%. In validation, the model predicted progression to ophthalmopathy a median of about 6 months before onset, with about 71% sensitivity and nearly 75% specificity.

The TCR beta CDR3 regions were amplified from RNA transcripts. For the first round of RT-PCR on the TCR CDR3, the HTBI primer set was used together with the Qiagen OneStep RT-PCR kit. A second multiplex PCR round built the libraries, followed by size selection and purification. Sequencing of the libraries was done on an Illumina HiSeq2000 using paired-end 100 bp reads. The original pipeline was this. Raw data were processed with SOAPnuke, discarding reads with adapters, uncalled bases, mean Phred below 15, or no exact constant-primer or identifier match. High-quality paired reads were merged with COPE v1.2.5, and unique nucleotide sequences were defined as clonotypes. MiTCR v1.1 was used to align the clonotypes against IMGT TRBV, TRBD and TRBJ reference segments. Only V-J combinations with frequency above 0.0001, covering approximately 99% of repertoires, were analysed. The TCS score was defined as F50 (clonal expansion) divided by E x V (chaos), with BLOSUM62-based TCRdist calculated between CDR3 peptides within each V-J. Welch's t-statistics and random forest reduced roughly 540 V-J features to 10 to 15, which were used in a naive Bayes classifier (R e1071). The public reads were reprocessed in TCRdb via fastp at Q25 and MiXCR, keeping in-frame beta chains. CDR3 protein duplicates are merged, each entry listing the most common genes and DNA. These V and J calls are TCRdb output, not the study's own analysis. Here the sample has fewer than 900,000 distinct CDR3 sequences; about 16% occur a single time. The top ten hold 8.4% of the sample.

This clonotype was detected once. Its antigen remains unidentified. The input lacks base qualities; no much larger clone sits a single base away. On its own, one read is weak support. A distance of 29 bases separates the germline ends of V and J, which lose 5 bases and 0 bases respectively. CDR1 and CDR2 were assigned from the germline V gene (reference sequence) as LNHDA and SQIVND. The CDR3, cysteine through phenylalanine, is 20 amino acids long. Only the CDR3 part of the read is kept: 60 bases, read in frame from the first base. Stable Graves' hyperthyroidism was defined as no progression to ophthalmopathy during 18 months of follow-up. The hyperthyroidism patients were between 18 and 65 years old and newly diagnosed, with a disease duration of less than 2 months. Any patient with an uncontrolled infection, another autoimmune disease, pregnancy or lactation was excluded. Diagnoses were based on clinical symptoms, serum thyroxine and TRAb, thyroid ultrasound and orbital computed tomography. Ficoll-Paque density gradient centrifugation was used to isolate PBMCs from around 9.1 ml of fresh peripheral blood. Total RNA was extracted with Trizol reagent, and quality was checked on an Agilent 2100 Bioanalyzer.

Sequencing used blood. The receptor chain draws on TRBV19 and TRBJ2-7; TRBD2 is a possible D gene, resting on 7 matching bases. The sequence was obtained from a man younger than 35 with Graves' hyperthyroidism. This receptor carries the CDR3 CASSGAGTRGGSGSSYEQYF. In nucleotide form, the sequence is TGTGCCAGTAGTGGAGCCGGGACAAGGGGGGGTAGCGGCAGCTCCTACGAGCAGTACTTC.